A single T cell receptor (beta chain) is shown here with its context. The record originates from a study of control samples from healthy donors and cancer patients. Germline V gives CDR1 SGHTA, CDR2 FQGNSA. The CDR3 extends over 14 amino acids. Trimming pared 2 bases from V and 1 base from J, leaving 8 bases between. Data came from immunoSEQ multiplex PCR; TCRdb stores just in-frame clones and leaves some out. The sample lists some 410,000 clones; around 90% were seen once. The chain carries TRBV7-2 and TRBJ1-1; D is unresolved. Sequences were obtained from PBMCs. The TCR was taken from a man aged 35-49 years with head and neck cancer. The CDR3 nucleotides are TGTGCCAGCAGCTTATTACAGCCGAACACTGAAGCTTTCTTT. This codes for CASSLLQPNTEAFF.